This TCR beta chain was sequenced during a study of cytomegalovirus exposure and HLA in healthy donors. Across the whole study: The roughly 700 first-cohort repertoires shared a platform with the 130 or so validation repertoires, as reported in a later analysis.

About this clone itself: The target antigen is unknown. This specimen includes other DNA sequences encoding the same CDR3.

CDR1 is SGHNT and CDR2 is YYREEE in the germline V gene (reference sequence). The length of the CDR3 is 15 residues. The J segment lost 4 bases and the V segment lost 4 bases, leaving 5 bases of the junction unmatched. This table comes from immunoSEQ multiplex PCR, and its TCRdb copy is limited to in-frame clones, with some not included. The sample yields fewer than 90,000 clones, approximately 95% seen once. Overall study findings and caveats: Some TCR beta chains (about 170 of them) were listed as cytomegalovirus-associated. Through in vitro validation, a few CMV-associated chains were shown to be specific for CMV antigens.

The sequenced sample was PBMCs. The TCR originated in a man between 18 and 29 years old in good health and CMV-seropositive. This sequence joins TRBV5-4 and TRBJ2-7, with 13 positions matching TRBD2. This CDR3 reads CASSLGLAGAYEQYF. The CDR3 DNA follows: TGTGCCAGCAGCCTCGGACTAGCGGGAGCATACGAGCAGTACTTC.